The clone carrying this T cell receptor (beta chain) was seen at least ten times. The sample is drawn from a study of read filtering for tumor transcriptome and immune sequencing. In the study overall: Mean patient age was roughly 70 years, range roughly 40 to 80; 16 to 20 male, around 15 female.

The V gene lost 5 bases and the J gene lost 7 bases, with 12 bases spanning the gap. The CDR3 is made up of 14 amino acids. The library was built from about 0.4 ug RNA with molecular barcoded adaptors for alpha/delta and beta/gamma chains. TCRdb re-called the reads through MiXCR, storing one row per CDR3 protein. The sample records 35,000 to 50,000 distinct CDR3 sequences, about 20% being singletons. The J gene is TRBJ1-6, the V gene TRBV12-3 or TRBV12-4; possible D gene TRBD1, 5 bases. What was sequenced was a population of CD138-negative cells sorted from bone marrow. The clonotype was recovered from a donor aged 40 or over with multiple myeloma. CDR3 nucleotides: TGTGCCAGCAGTCTCAGGGTTAAGAATTCACCCCTCCACTTT. Its protein product is CASSLRVKNSPLHF.